A single sample gave rise to the 32 T cell receptor beta chains below, sequenced in a study of cytomegalovirus exposure and HLA in healthy donors. The study ran its PCR with 60 Vbeta and 13 Jbeta primers. Clones were read by immunoSEQ multiplex PCR, and TCRdb kept only the in-frame ones, dropping some. The table includes approximately 150,000 clones, 80% to 85% detected once. Sample: PBMCs. Receptors were obtained from a man under 40 in good health and CMV-seronegative.

The chain recombines TRBV7-9 with TRBJ1-1, with D possibly TRBD1 on 5 matching bases. The germline V gene encodes CDR1 SEHNR and CDR2 FQNEAQ (reference sequence). V was cut by 1 base and J by 4 bases, with 16 bases left in between. This CDR3 has 16 amino acids. Here the CDR3 reads CASSLGFQGLITEAFF. For the CDR3, the DNA is TGTGCCAGCAGCTTAGGGTTCCAGGGATTGATCACTGAAGCTTTCTTT.

This clone was counted between two and nine times. The chain uses TRBV4-1 and TRBJ1-1; 8 positions match TRBD1. Germline V gives CDR1 MGHRA, CDR2 YSYEKL. V shed 1 base and J 2 bases; nucleotides not matched to a gene: 3. The CDR3 is made up of 15 amino acids. CDR3 sequence: CASSQVGQGNTEAFF. The CDR3 DNA reads TGCGCCAGCAGCCAAGTTGGACAGGGAAACACTGAAGCTTTCTTT.

The rearrangement joins TRBV6-1 to TRBJ2-1, with 7 bases identical to TRBD2. Germline V lookup: CDR1 MNHNS, CDR2 SASEGT. V gave up 0 bases and J gave up 3 bases; unmatched junction bases: 11. This CDR3 is 18 amino acids long. The CDR3 DNA sequence: TGTGCCAGCAGTGAAGCCTGGATGGGGGGGGTGCACTACAATGAGCAGTTCTTC. It yields the protein CASSEAWMGGVHYNEQFF.

The CDR3 coding sequence is TGCGCCAGCAGCTCAGACAGTTATAGCAATCAGCCCCAGCATTTT. Translated, it gives CASSSDSYSNQPQHF. The V call is TRBV4-1, the J call TRBJ1-5; possibly TRBD1 for D (5 bases). V dropped 5 bases and J dropped 0 bases, with 11 bases sitting between them. The CDR3 consists of 15 residues. Germline CDR1 and CDR2: MGHRA and YSYEKL.

This chain joins TRBV2 and TRBJ2-3; TRBD2 matches 13 bases. There are 11 residues in the CDR3. Germline-derived CDR1 and CDR2 are SNHLY and FYNNEI. J gave up 14 bases and V 6 bases, and 2 bases lay outside the gene matches. CDR3 sequence: CASRGLAGRYF. Here the CDR3 DNA reads TGTGCCAGCAGGGGACTAGCGGGACGGTATTTT.

The rearrangement links TRBV9 to TRBJ2-2; 13 bases map to TRBD2. This CDR3 has 18 residues. Germline CDR1 reads SGDLS; CDR2 reads YYNGEE. V was pared by 3 bases and J by 3 bases, with 8 bases of the junction left unmatched. The CDR3: CASSEGTSGGADTGELFF. For the CDR3, the DNA is TGTGCCAGCAGCGAGGGAACTAGCGGGGGGGCCGACACCGGGGAGCTGTTTTTT.

This clone occurred a few times. The rearrangement joins TRBV11-2 to TRBJ1-2; no firm D call. The CDR3 runs 12 residues. The germline gives CDR1 SGHAT, CDR2 FQNNGV. Trimming left V 0 bases short and J 4 bases short, with 3 bases between. In DNA, the CDR3 is TGTGCCAGCAGCTTAGACAGCTATGGCTACACCTTC. It codes for CASSLDSYGYTF.

The table lists this clone with a few counts. The V call is TRBV5-5, the J call TRBJ1-3; no definite D call. Trimming stripped 4 bases from V and 0 bases from J, with 11 bases between. The CDR3 runs to 15 residues. The germline CDR1 and CDR2 sequences are SGHKS and YYEKEE (reference sequence). CDR3 in amino acids: CASSEDTASGNTIYF. CDR3 DNA sequence: TGTGCCAGCAGCGAAGACACAGCCTCTGGAAACACCATATATTTT.

This clone has only one observation. The chain combines TRBV5-1 with TRBJ1-5, with D possibly TRBD1 on 6 matching bases. CDR3 size: 15 residues. CDR1 is SGHRS, CDR2 YFSETQ, per germline. V lost 0 bases, J lost 4 bases, and 11 bases lay in between. The CDR3 spells CASSLGQGRNQPQHF. CDR3 DNA sequence: TGCGCCAGCAGCTTGGGTCAGGGGAGAAATCAGCCCCAGCATTTT.

The gene calls are TRBV6-5 and TRBJ2-7; TRBD2 aligns across 8 bases. The CDR3 consists of 15 residues. Germline lookup yields CDR1 MNHEY and CDR2 SVGAGI. J lost 2 bases, V lost 2 bases, and 5 bases had no gene match. The CDR3: CASSYKAGDTYEQYF. The CDR3 DNA is TGTGCCAGCAGTTACAAAGCGGGAGACACCTACGAGCAGTACTTC.

The V call is TRBV6-1, the J call TRBJ2-1, with 9 positions matching TRBD2. V shed 3 bases, J shed 4 bases, and the junction held 1 base outside the gene matches. The germline CDR1 and CDR2 sequences are MNHNS and SASEGT. This CDR3 has 14 amino acids. CDR3 DNA: TGTGCCAGCAGTGATAGCGGGGGATACAATGAGCAGTTCTTC. Residues: CASSDSGGYNEQFF.

This clone was detected once. V and J are TRBV13 and TRBJ2-5; no definite D call. Germline V CDR1 and CDR2: PRHDT, FYEKMQ (reference sequence). The CDR3 is 13 amino acids. The V end was cut by 2 bases, the J end by 5 bases, with 9 bases between. CDR3 DNA: TGTGCCAGCAGCTTATCGGTTCGGGAGACCCAGTACTTC. It is translated as CASSLSVRETQYF. Filled out from reference TRBV13 and TRBJ2-5, the complete variable domain reads AAGVIQSPRHLIKEKRETATLKCYPIPRHDTVYWYQQGPGQDPQFLISFYEKMQSDKGSIPDRFSAQQFSDYHSELNMSSLELGDSALYFCASSLSVRETQYFGPGTRLLVL.

This rearrangement joins TRBV4-1 to TRBJ2-7, with 8 bases matching TRBD1. This CDR3 contains 16 residues. The V and J ends lost 4 bases and 0 bases, in that order; junction bases with no gene match: 8. Looked up from germline, CDR1 is MGHRA and CDR2 is YSYEKL. Here the CDR3 reads CASSPSPGQGSYEQYF. Written as DNA, the CDR3 is TGCGCCAGCAGCCCCTCCCCCGGACAGGGCTCCTACGAGCAGTACTTC.

This sequence joins TRBV18 and TRBJ1-3; 7 bases line up with TRBD1. The V gene's germline CDR1 is KGHSH and CDR2 LQKENI. There are 14 residues in the CDR3. V dropped 8 bases and J dropped 2; count of bases not matched to a gene: 6. The CDR3 loop is CASANTGAGNTIYF. DNA for the CDR3: TGTGCCAGCGCGAATACAGGGGCTGGAAACACCATATATTTT. The whole variable domain, filled in from reference TRBV18 and TRBJ1-3, reads NAGVMQNPRHLVRRRGQEARLRCSPMKGHSHVYWYRQLPEEGLKFMVYLQKENIIDESGMPKERFSAEFPKEGPSILRIQQVVRGDSAAYFCASANTGAGNTIYFGEGSWLTVV.

This chain links TRBV7-9 with TRBJ1-1; no definite D call. The germline CDR1 and CDR2 sequences are SEHNR and FQNEAQ (reference sequence). The CDR3 has 12 amino acids. Trimming took off 5 bases at V and 5 bases at J, with 9 bases between the two ends. The CDR3 coding sequence is TGTGCCAGCAGCCCCACCGGGACTGAAGCTTTCTTT. As protein: CASSPTGTEAFF.

With regard to this clone: One junction end does not reproduce the germline sequence, and a read error may be involved. The J gene is TRBJ2-5, the V gene TRBV7-9; 7 bases align to TRBD1. This CDR3 contains 15 residues. Germline CDR1 SEHNR, CDR2 FQNEAQ (reference sequence). CDR3 in amino acids: CASTLGGAGGVTQYF. Written as DNA, the CDR3 is TGTGCCAGCACCTTAGGGGGAGCAGGGGGTGTAACCCAGTACTTC.

This clone was picked up one time. The chain recombines TRBV4-3 with TRBJ1-4; tentatively, D is TRBD1 (6 bases). The V and J ends lost 0 bases and 7 bases respectively, with 15 bases between them. The CDR3 has 16 residues. Per the germline V gene, CDR1 is LGHNA and CDR2 is YSLEER. The CDR3 nucleotides are TGCGCCAGCAGCCAAGATACCAGGGGAGTAGGTGAAAAACTGTTTTTT. It translates to CASSQDTRGVGEKLFF.

V gene TRBV6-1 combines with J gene TRBJ2-1; 14 positions match TRBD2. Germline V gene lookup returns CDR1 MNHNS and CDR2 SASEGT. The V and J ends lost 4 bases and 4 bases, in that order; junction bases with no gene match: 9. The CDR3 totals 18 residues. The CDR3 loop is CASSVTSGRAPAYNEQFF. CDR3 bases: TGTGCCAGCAGTGTGACTAGCGGGAGGGCCCCTGCGTACAATGAGCAGTTCTTC.

The chain is built from TRBV10-2 and TRBJ1-6; no firm D call. CDR3 length equals 14 residues. The V gene lost 0 bases and the J gene lost 10 bases, with 10 bases spanning the gap. Germline V gene sequence: CDR1 WSHSY, CDR2 SAAADI. The CDR3 coding sequence is TGCGCCAGCAGTGAGTCGTCTAGACCCTCACCCCTCCACTTT. This codes for CASSESSRPSPLHF.

The V call is TRBV7-9, the J call TRBJ1-5, with a possible D match to TRBD1 (5 bases). The CDR3 length is 14 residues. Germline V gene lookup returns CDR1 SEHNR and CDR2 FQNEAQ (reference sequence). V shed 10 bases and J shed 0 bases, with 13 bases lying between them. CDR3 nucleotide sequence: TGTGCCATATCGGGGGACTATAGCAATCAGCCCCAGCATTTT. It codes for CAISGDYSNQPQHF.

The rearrangement links TRBV4-3 to TRBJ2-7; no clear D. V lost 0 bases to trimming and J lost 0 bases, with 9 bases between them. This CDR3 is built from 15 residues. Per germline, CDR1 LGHNA and CDR2 YSLEER. The CDR3 reads CASSQDSVGSYEQYF. The CDR3 nucleotides read TGCGCCAGCAGCCAAGATAGTGTCGGCTCCTACGAGCAGTACTTC.

The chain employs TRBV14 and TRBJ2-7; D is perhaps TRBD1 (6 bases). Deletions cut 5 bases from V and 6 bases from J, with 20 bases between. This CDR3 is 15 amino acids long. CDR1 is SGHDN, CDR2 FVKESK, per germline. The CDR3 sequence is CASSRQTGNWGEQYF. The CDR3 nucleotides read TGTGCCAGCAGCAGACAAACAGGGAATTGGGGCGAGCAGTACTTC.

The chain combines TRBV11-2 with TRBJ2-1; a possible D gene is TRBD2 (6 bases). The CDR3 runs to 15 residues. Per the germline V gene, CDR1 is SGHAT and CDR2 is FQNNGV. The V end lost 1 base, the J end lost 10 bases, and 17 bases lay between the germline ends. CDR3 coding DNA: TGTGCCAGCAGCTTAGTGGCGGATGCTGGGGGGGAGCAGTTCTTC. Protein: CASSLVADAGGEQFF.

This clone was observed a handful of times. This chain uses TRBV5-1 with TRBJ2-1; the D gene is possibly TRBD2 (5 bases). CDR1 SGHRS and CDR2 YFSETQ come from the germline V gene. V was shortened by 2 bases and J by 5 bases, with 14 bases between the two germline ends. There are 15 residues in the CDR3. CDR3 in amino acids: CASSLEDLENNEQFF. The DNA of the CDR3 is TGCGCCAGCAGCTTAGAGGACTTAGAAAACAATGAGCAGTTCTTC.

In its sample, this clone was seen once. The rearrangement joins TRBV5-6 to TRBJ2-1; TRBD2 matches 8 bases. The length of the CDR3 is 17 residues. Germline assignment: CDR1 SGHDT and CDR2 YYEEEE. V trimming: 1 base; J trimming: 5 bases; junction bases outside the gene matches: 11. DNA of the CDR3: TGTGCCAGCAGCTTGTCTGGGCGTCTAGCGGGTAACAATGAGCAGTTCTTC. Translated: CASSLSGRLAGNNEQFF.

J is TRBJ1-6 and V is TRBV28; tentatively, D is TRBD1 (6 bases). The CDR3 covers 15 residues. Between the trimmed V and J ends, which lost 6 bases and 9 bases, there was a span of 18 bases. The germline gives CDR1 MDHEN, CDR2 SYDVKM. CDR3 DNA sequence: TGTGCCAGCAGACCCCAGGGGCCACGGGGTTCACCCCTCCACTTT. Translated: CASRPQGPRGSPLHF.

In this sample, this clone turned up a few times. Here the CDR3 reads CASSQVAGLRIGAQYF. The CDR3 bases are TGTGCCAGCAGCCAAGTCGCGGGACTCCGGATTGGGGCCCAGTACTTC. The rearrangement joins TRBV4-2 to TRBJ2-5; D may be TRBD2 (6 bases). The CDR3 spans 16 residues. With 1 base removed from V and 9 bases from J, the gap between germline ends came to 21 bases. Looked up from germline, CDR1 is LGHNA and CDR2 is YNFKEQ.

The V and J genes are TRBV10-1 and TRBJ2-1; possible D gene TRBD1, 6 bases. The CDR3 is made up of 13 amino acids. Germline loops: CDR1 WNHNN, CDR2 SYGVQD (reference sequence). V lost 2 bases and J 8 bases, leaving 10 bases between the germline ends. The CDR3 coding sequence is TGCGCCAGCAGTGAGGGACAGAAGCATGAGCAGTTCTTC. Its protein product is CASSEGQKHEQFF.

This clone was seen a handful of times. The chain is built from TRBV2 and TRBJ2-1, with 7 bases matching TRBD1. The germline gives CDR1 SNHLY, CDR2 FYNNEI. Trimming took 4 bases from V and 15 from J; bases not matched to a gene: 6. There are 11 residues in the CDR3. DNA for the CDR3: TGTGCCAGCAGTGGGGACAGTATGGGGTTCTTC. This sequence encodes CASSGDSMGFF. The variable domain in full, completed from reference TRBV2 and TRBJ2-1, reads EPEVTQTPSHQVTQMGQEVILRCVPISNHLYFYWYRQILGQKVEFLVSFYNNEISEKSEIFDDQFSVERPDGSNFTLKIRSTKLEDSAMYFCASSGDSMGFFGPGTRLTVL.

The rearrangement links TRBV30 to TRBJ2-2, with TRBD1 matching 9 bases. CDR1 is GTSNPN, CDR2 SVGIG, per germline (reference sequence). CDR3 length: 16 residues. The trim removed 2 bases at V and 6 bases at J, leaving 10 bases unmatched. CDR3 nucleotides: TGTGCCTGGAGTTTGAAAGGGACAGGGAAGCCCGGGGAGCTGTTTTTT. The encoded protein is CAWSLKGTGKPGELFF. Full variable domain (rest looked up from reference TRBV30 and TRBJ2-2): SQTIHQWPATLVQPVGSPLSLECTVEGTSNPNLYWYRQAAGRGLQLLFYSVGIGQISSEVPQNLSASRPQDRQFILSSKKLLLSDSGFYLCAWSLKGTGKPGELFFGEGSRLTVL.

This sequence joins TRBV4-1 and TRBJ2-1; no reliable D call. CDR3 length equals 16 residues. CDR1 and CDR2 from the germline V gene are MGHRA and YSYEKL. V shed 5 bases and J shed 1 base, with 15 bases lying between them. The CDR3 sequence: CASSFRVSRSYNEQFF. CDR3 DNA sequence: TGCGCCAGCAGCTTCCGGGTCTCGAGGTCCTACAATGAGCAGTTCTTC.

The chain is built from TRBV7-2 and TRBJ2-7; 9 bases fit TRBD2. This CDR3 spans 15 amino acids. The germline V gene has CDR1 SGHTA and CDR2 FQGNSA. V gave up 3 bases and J gave up 4 bases; unmatched junction bases: 7. This CDR3 reads CASSLTGLAVYEQYF. CDR3 DNA sequence: TGTGCCAGCAGCTTGACGGGACTAGCAGTATACGAGCAGTACTTC.